These 18 T cell receptor beta chains share one sample of origin, sequenced in a study of blood T cell repertoires in COVID-19. The method was immunoSEQ multiplex PCR; TCRdb's version includes in-frame clones alone and lacks a portion of them. The profile shows 75,000 to 90,000 clones, 80% of them singletons. Source material: peripheral blood. These receptors were taken from a woman in her sixties or seventies with acute or convalescent COVID-19.

CDR3 loop: CASSSSLAGGQADTQYF. CDR3 bases: TGTGCCAGCAGCTCGTCACTAGCGGGGGGGCAGGCAGATACGCAGTATTTT. V usage is TRBV5-4 and J usage is TRBJ2-3, with 13 bases identical to TRBD2. Per the germline V gene, CDR1 is SGHNT and CDR2 is YYREEE (reference sequence). This CDR3 contains 17 residues. J gave up 4 bases and V 3 bases, and 8 bases lay outside the gene matches.

This chain links TRBV6-5 with TRBJ1-1, with a possible D match to TRBD1 (6 bases). Per the germline V gene, CDR1 is MNHEY and CDR2 is SVGAGI. The CDR3 has 14 residues. Trimming took off 5 bases at V and 4 bases at J, with 14 bases between the two ends. CDR3 coding DNA: TGTGCCAGCAGTCCCCTAAGGGGGGGCACTGAAGCTTTCTTT. Its protein product is CASSPLRGGTEAFF.

This chain connects TRBV3-1 (or the pseudogene TRBV3-2) to TRBJ1-2; TRBD1 matches at 11 bases. Per the germline V gene, CDR1 is LGHDT and CDR2 is YNNKEL (reference sequence). With V trimmed by 0 bases and J by 4 bases, 1 base remained unmatched. The CDR3 consists of 15 residues. Written as DNA, the CDR3 is TGTGCCAGCAGCCAAGAGGGACAGGGGGGCTATGGCTACACCTTC. As protein: CASSQEGQGGYGYTF.

The gene calls are TRBV5-4 and TRBJ2-7; 10 nucleotides align to TRBD2. V shed 2 bases and J 1 base; nucleotides not matched to a gene: 0. The CDR3 is 14 amino acids. Germline V gene data show CDR1 as SGHNT and CDR2 as YYREEE (reference sequence). The chain's CDR3 is CASSFSGGSYEQYF. The DNA for the CDR3 is TGTGCCAGCAGCTTTAGCGGGGGGTCCTACGAGCAGTACTTC.

This clone was counted a single time. The chain couples TRBV19 to TRBJ1-4; D gene unclear. Germline-derived CDR1 and CDR2 are LNHDA and SQIVND (reference sequence). This CDR3 has 13 residues. V was pared by 8 bases and J by 5 bases, with 12 bases between. The CDR3 coding sequence is TGTGCCAGTGCGGGCAGGAGAAATGAAAAACTGTTTTTT. Translation gives CASAGRRNEKLFF. The whole variable domain, filled in from reference TRBV19 and TRBJ1-4, reads DGGITQSPKYLFRKEGQNVTLSCEQNLNHDAMYWYRQDPGQGLRLIYYSQIVNDFQKGDIAEGYSVSREKKESFPLTVTSAQKNPTAFYLCASAGRRNEKLFFGSGTQLSVL.

This clone was picked up one time. The V and J genes are TRBV5-1 and TRBJ1-2; a weak D match, TRBD1 (6 bases). The V end was cut by 2 bases, the J end by 0 bases, with 8 bases between. Germline CDR1 and CDR2: SGHRS and YFSETQ. The CDR3 totals 14 residues. The CDR3 region is CASSFDRSNYGYTF. CDR3 nucleotide sequence: TGCGCCAGCAGCTTCGACAGGTCTAACTATGGCTACACCTTC.

J is TRBJ2-7 and V is TRBV6-5; the match to TRBD1 covers 8 bases. Trimming removed 4 bases from V and 6 bases from J; junction bases left unmatched: 11. Germline CDR1 reads MNHEY; CDR2 reads SVGAGI. This CDR3 comprises 15 residues. CDR3 amino acids: CASSSELTGVGEQYF. The CDR3 nucleotides read TGTGCCAGCAGTTCCGAACTGACAGGGGTCGGCGAGCAGTACTTC.

This sequence joins TRBV5-1 and TRBJ1-3; unclear D gene. CDR1 SGHRS and CDR2 YFSETQ come from the germline V gene. The CDR3 covers 15 residues. V shed 0 bases and J shed 2 bases, with 9 bases lying between them. The CDR3 DNA is TGCGCCAGCAGCTTGGATGCAGCGCCTGGAAACACCATATATTTT. It specifies CASSLDAAPGNTIYF.

The rearrangement uses TRBV7-2 and TRBJ1-6; 9 nucleotides match TRBD1. The J segment lost 10 bases and the V segment lost 2 bases, leaving 6 bases of the junction unmatched. The CDR3 runs to 15 residues. From germline, CDR1 is SGHTA and CDR2 FQGNSA. The CDR3 DNA sequence: TGTGCCAGCAGCTTAAGACAGGGGGGAAGGTCACCCCTCCACTTT. Translation gives CASSLRQGGRSPLHF.

The CDR3 sequence: CASSPYRVGSNQPQHF. CDR3 sequence (DNA): TGCGCCAGCAGCCCCTACAGGGTAGGGAGCAATCAGCCCCAGCATTTT. V and J are TRBV4-1 and TRBJ1-5, with a tentative D call TRBD1 (6 bases). The CDR3 covers 16 residues. Germline V gene data show CDR1 as MGHRA and CDR2 as YSYEKL. Between the trimmed V and J ends, which lost 4 bases and 1 base, there was a span of 14 bases.

CDR3 bases: TGTGCCAGCAGAGGTAGAGGACACAACACTGAAGCTTTCTTT. Amino acid sequence: CASRGRGHNTEAFF. The V call is TRBV7-2, the J call TRBJ1-1, with D perhaps TRBD1 (5 bases). Looked up from germline, CDR1 is SGHTA and CDR2 is FQGNSA. The CDR3 sequence is 14 residues long. V was trimmed by 6 bases and J by 2 bases, leaving 13 bases between them.

V and J are TRBV9 and TRBJ1-4; perhaps TRBD1 as D (5 bases). Germline lookup yields CDR1 SGDLS and CDR2 YYNGEE. Trimming took 2 bases from V and 5 from J, leaving 10 bases between them. The CDR3 has 14 amino acids. The CDR3 loop is CASSVGGGNEKLFF. The CDR3 bases are TGTGCCAGCAGCGTGGGGGGAGGGAATGAAAAACTGTTTTTT.

The DNA of the CDR3 is TGCGCCAGCAGCCAGTATACAGGGGTCACTGAAGCTTTCTTT. Its protein is CASSQYTGVTEAFF. The chain combines TRBV4-1 with TRBJ1-1; 7 bases align to TRBD1. Germline CDR1 reads MGHRA; CDR2 reads YSYEKL. The junction had 5 bases not matched to a gene; V was cut back by 3 bases and J by 4 bases. The CDR3 is made up of 14 amino acids.

The chain uses TRBV11-3 and TRBJ1-1, with D hard to call. CDR1 and CDR2 (germline): SGHNT, YENEEA. CDR3 size: 11 residues. V was trimmed by 4 bases and J by 5 bases, leaving 5 bases between them. The CDR3 protein is CASSSNTEAFF. The CDR3 DNA sequence: TGTGCCAGCAGCTCCAATACTGAAGCTTTCTTT.

This clone was seen only a few times. The chain recombines TRBV2 with TRBJ1-5; 7 bases fit TRBD1. Trimming took 7 bases from V and 0 from J; bases not matched to a gene: 12. Germline values: CDR1 SNHLY, CDR2 FYNNEI. The CDR3 extends over 17 amino acids. DNA of the CDR3: TGTGCCAGCACGTGGCAGGGGGGACCTAATAGCAATCAGCCCCAGCATTTT. Its protein is CASTWQGGPNSNQPQHF.

The chain recombines TRBV3-1 (or the pseudogene TRBV3-2) with TRBJ2-5; 13 bases line up with TRBD2. The V and J ends lost 4 bases and 2 bases, in that order; junction bases with no gene match: 4. This CDR3 region has 16 residues. CDR1 and CDR2 (germline): LGHDT, YNNKEL (reference sequence). The CDR3 here is CASSPGLAGLQETQYF. CDR3 bases: TGTGCCAGCAGCCCGGGACTAGCGGGGCTTCAAGAGACCCAGTACTTC.

The rearrangement uses TRBV7-8 and TRBJ2-1; possibly TRBD1 for D (5 bases). This CDR3 region has 16 residues. CDR1 SGHVS and CDR2 FQNEAQ come from the germline V gene. The V end was cut by 3 bases, the J end by 5 bases, with 17 bases between. The CDR3 DNA is TGTGCCAGCAGCTTCCCGCAAGGCAGACAGAACAATGAGCAGTTCTTC. It specifies CASSFPQGRQNNEQFF.

The chain carries TRBV5-1 and TRBJ2-5, with D possibly TRBD2 on 6 matching bases. The CDR3 loop spans 14 amino acids. Per the germline V gene, CDR1 is SGHRS and CDR2 is YFSETQ. V gave up 4 bases and J gave up 5 bases, with 15 bases separating them. CDR3 protein: CASSLRDGGETQYF. CDR3 DNA sequence: TGCGCCAGCAGCCTCCGGGACGGAGGGGAGACCCAGTACTTC.